This TCR beta chain was captured in a study of blood T cell repertoires in COVID-19. Assay: immunoSEQ multiplex PCR; the TCRdb copy retains only in-frame clones and omits some. There are 40,000 to 45,000 clones in the sample; around 91% occur only once, and roughly 9.4% lies in the top ten. The CDR3 contains 18 residues. CDR1 LNHNV and CDR2 YYDKDF come from the germline V gene (reference sequence). V dropped 0 bases and J dropped 3; count of bases not matched to a gene: 10. Sequencing was carried out using peripheral blood. This sequence originates from a man aged 50-60 years with active COVID-19. The V call is TRBV15, the J call TRBJ1-2; 10 positions match TRBD1. CDR3 region: CATSRELGQGVMDYGYTF. The CDR3 bases are TGTGCCACCAGCAGAGAATTAGGACAGGGGGTAATGGACTATGGCTACACCTTC.